This TCR beta chain is drawn from a study of cytomegalovirus exposure and HLA in healthy donors. Findings and limits, study-wide: It was reportedly the case that the classifier diagnosed cytomegalovirus status with high specificity and sensitivity. Generally TCR sequences proved uncommon, though certain public TCRs appeared in numerous donors.

This table comes from immunoSEQ multiplex PCR, and its TCRdb copy is limited to in-frame clones, with some not included. The data contain roughly 110,000 clones, 88% of them singletons. Comments on this clone: As yet, its antigen is unknown.

CDR3 size: 16 residues. CDR1 PRHDT and CDR2 FYEKMQ come from the germline V gene (reference sequence). The V and J ends lost 5 bases and 3 bases, in that order; junction bases with no gene match: 6. This receptor was obtained from a woman younger than 30 in good health and CMV-seropositive. The specimen sequenced was PBMCs. The rearrangement uses TRBV13 and TRBJ2-7; TRBD2 matches 14 bases. CDR3 bases: TGTGCCAGCAGCAAACCCGGGACTAGCGGGGGCTACGAGCAGTACTTC. This translates into CASSKPGTSGGYEQYF.